This entry lists 5 T cell receptor beta chains sequenced from one sample in a study of cytomegalovirus exposure and HLA in healthy donors. The PCR was carried out with 60 Vbeta primers and 13 Jbeta primers. Clones were sequenced by immunoSEQ multiplex PCR, and TCRdb holds only the in-frame ones, with some missing. Among around 150,000 clones listed, approximately 78% were seen once. Sequenced: PBMCs. The receptor source for this set is a middle-aged woman in good health and CMV-seronegative.

This chain joins TRBV28 and TRBJ1-2; TRBD1 matches 7 bases. With 7 bases clipped from V and 3 bases from J, the junction kept 8 bases outside the gene matches. Germline CDR1 MDHEN, CDR2 SYDVKM. CDR3 length: 14 residues. CDR3 residues: CASTVQGTYYGYTF. CDR3 nucleotides: TGTGCCAGCACGGTACAGGGGACGTACTATGGCTACACCTTC.

Written as DNA, the CDR3 is TGTGCCAGTAGTATAGCGAAGGGGTCAGATACGCAGTATTTT. Protein product: CASSIAKGSDTQYF. The rearrangement links TRBV19 to TRBJ2-3; D might be TRBD1 (5 bases). The CDR3 extends over 14 amino acids. Per germline, CDR1 LNHDA and CDR2 SQIVND (reference sequence). V lost 1 base and J 4 bases, leaving 9 bases between the germline ends.

The rearrangement uses TRBV19 and TRBJ2-1; D uncertain. V lost 1 base and J lost 4, with 5 bases in between. The CDR3 length is 13 residues. CDR1 and CDR2 (germline): LNHDA, SQIVND (reference sequence). For the CDR3, the DNA is TGTGCCAGTAGTATAGTCAGATACAATGAGCAGTTCTTC. Translated, it gives CASSIVRYNEQFF.

CDR3 protein: CASSLALGSGGDTYNEQFF. The CDR3 DNA follows: TGTGCCAGCAGCTTAGCTTTGGGTAGCGGGGGTGATACCTACAATGAGCAGTTCTTC. The chain is built from TRBV7-2 and TRBJ2-1; 9 bases match TRBD2. V dropped 0 bases and J dropped 2; count of bases not matched to a gene: 11. Germline V gene sequence: CDR1 SGHTA, CDR2 FQGNSA. This CDR3 region has 19 residues.

The V gene is TRBV27, the J gene TRBJ2-7; 11 bases match TRBD1. In germline, CDR1 is MNHEY, CDR2 SMNVEV (reference sequence). V lost 5 bases and J lost 4; bases outside the gene matches: 13. This CDR3 region has 17 residues. In DNA form, the CDR3 reads TGTGCCAGCAGTCGGGGGGACAGGGGGAACCAACTGTACGAGCAGTACTTC. As protein: CASSRGDRGNQLYEQYF.